This T cell receptor beta chain was found in a study of T cell responses to AZD1222 COVID-19 vaccine. Findings and limits, study-wide: Reports indicate that nearly half of spike-specific TCRs are directed at unmutated variant regions. Dominant CD4 TCR responses targeted spike regions 160-218 and 743-854. Clonal diversity was possibly underestimated, and the donors were mostly white British, with more females.

The length of the CDR3 is 15 residues. Germline V gene lookup returns CDR1 SNHLY and CDR2 FYNNEI. V lost 6 bases, J lost 5 bases, and 8 bases stayed unmatched. Assay: immunoSEQ multiplex PCR; the TCRdb copy retains only in-frame clones and omits some. Altogether around 140,000 clones are present, 80% to 95% being singletons, with the ten largest covering about 5.5%. In the case of this clone: Its antigen is as yet unknown.

Sequencing used peripheral blood, obtained on day 0 of AZD1222 vaccination. The TCR sequence derives from an adult in good health. The V and J genes are TRBV2 and TRBJ1-5, with 9 bases that match TRBD1. The CDR3: CASRTDRGVHQPQHF. The DNA for the CDR3 is TGTGCCAGCAGAACTGACAGGGGGGTACATCAGCCCCAGCATTTT. Looking up the rest from reference TRBV2 and TRBJ1-5 gives the full variable domain: EPEVTQTPSHQVTQMGQEVILRCVPISNHLYFYWYRQILGQKVEFLVSFYNNEISEKSEIFDDQFSVERPDGSNFTLKIRSTKLEDSAMYFCASRTDRGVHQPQHFGDGTRLSIL.